A selection of T cell receptor beta chains follows, all from one sample in a study of shared clonotypes between healthy human individuals. The data were produced by immunoSEQ multiplex PCR, yet TCRdb's version contains in-frame clones alone and is incomplete. Of about 820,000 clones detected, 90% to 95% appear once; the ten largest clones hold nearly 25%. Specimen: naive CD8+ T cells sorted from blood. These receptors were taken from a man between 25 and 39 years old in good health. Both conserved end residues are part of each CDR3. The D gene is left open where the match is weak. Only part of the rows carry a size: once, few, many, or a class if the clone is expanded.

few	TRBV7-9	TRBJ2-7	.	TGTGCCAGCAGCTTAGTGCGCTTCCAGGGAGGGGGCTACGAGCAGTACTTC	CASSLVRFQGGGYEQYF
.	TRBV7-9	TRBJ2-5	TRBD2	TGTGCCAGCAGCCCTAGCGGGACATGGGAGACCCAGTACTTC	CASSPSGTWETQYF
.	TRBV28	TRBJ1-2	TRBD1	TGTGCCAGCAGTTACCCCCGGACAGGCAGTAATCATGGCTACACCTTC	CASSYPRTGSNHGYTF
.	TRBV15	TRBJ2-7	TRBD2	TGTGCCACCAGTCTGGGGGGGAGATACGAGCAGTACTTC	CATSLGGRYEQYF
once	TRBV11-3	TRBJ2-1	TRBD2	TGTGCCAGCAGTCCCCGGTTAGCGGGAGGATACAATGAGCAGTTCTTC	CASSPRLAGGYNEQFF
.	TRBV9	TRBJ2-2	.	TGTGCCAGCAGCGTCATCGGCACCGGGGAGCTGTTTTTT	CASSVIGTGELFF
.	TRBV28	TRBJ1-5	.	TGTGCCAGCAGTTTATTTTTGGGTGACAGTGGGAATCAGCCCCAGCATTTT	CASSLFLGDSGNQPQHF
.	TRBV10-3	TRBJ2-7	TRBD1	TGTGCCATCGCCGGGACAGGGGCGGACGAGCAGTACTTC	CAIAGTGADEQYF
.	TRBV7-9	TRBJ2-3	TRBD2	TGTGCCAGCAGCTCCTGGACTAGCGGGAGCACAGATACGCAGTATTTT	CASSSWTSGSTDTQYF
once	TRBV6-1	TRBJ2-2	TRBD2	TGTGCCAGCAGTGATAGCCTAGCGGGAGGAACCGGGGAGCTGTTTTTT	CASSDSLAGGTGELFF
once	TRBV4-1	TRBJ2-5	.	TGCGCCAGCAGGGGGTACCAAGAGACCCAGTACTTC	CASRGYQETQYF
.	TRBV28	TRBJ2-7	.	TGTGCCAGCACCCTGGGTCTAGACCTAACCTACGAGCAGTACTTC	CASTLGLDLTYEQYF
.	TRBV21-1	TRBJ2-3	.	TGTGCCGGGGAGAGGAGCGGCAAAGCGCCAGATACGCAGTATTTT	CAGERSGKAPDTQYF
once	TRBV11-2	TRBJ2-2	.	TGTGCCAGCAGCTTAGGGTCATTCGGGGAGCTGTTTTTT	CASSLGSFGELFF
.	TRBV11-2	TRBJ1-2	.	TGTGCCAGCAGCCCGACGGCCGACAAACCCTATGGCTACACCTTC	CASSPTADKPYGYTF
.	TRBV10-2	TRBJ2-4	.	TGCGCCAGCAGTGAGTCTCCAGGTGCCTCCAAAAACATTCAGTACTTC	CASSESPGASKNIQYF
.	TRBV5-3	TRBJ2-7	TRBD1	TGTGCCAGTACGGGGACAGTCTACGAGCAGTACTTC	CASTGTVYEQYF
once	TRBV19	TRBJ1-1	.	TGTGCCAGTAGTATAGATCAGGGGACTGAAGCTTTCTTT	CASSIDQGTEAFF
few	TRBV13	TRBJ2-5	.	TGTGCCAGCACACGCGAGGGGGAGATCGTGGAGACCCAGTACTTC	CASTREGEIVETQYF
.	TRBV29-1	TRBJ2-3	.	TGCAGCGTTGATTCCGATACGCAGTATTTT	CSVDSDTQYF
.	TRBV9	TRBJ2-5	.	TGTGCCAGCAGCGCACGAAAAGGGACGGCCCAAGAGACCCAGTACTTC	CASSARKGTAQETQYF
.	TRBV14	TRBJ2-2	.	TGTGCCAGCAGCCAAACAGGGATCCGGGCCACCGGGGAGCTGTTTTTT	CASSQTGIRATGELFF
.	TRBV28	TRBJ2-7	TRBD1	TGTGCCAGCAGCTTGACAGGGGATGGGTACGAGCAGTACTTC	CASSLTGDGYEQYF
.	TRBV28	TRBJ2-7	.	TGTGCCAGCAGCCCAATCGGGGCGGGGTCGCGAACCTACGAGCAGTACTTC	CASSPIGAGSRTYEQYF
.	TRBV5-4	TRBJ1-3	.	TGTGCCAGCAGCTACCGGGACTCCAGCTCTGGAAACACCATATATTTT	CASSYRDSSSGNTIYF
.	TRBV11-2	TRBJ1-5	.	TGTGCCAGCAGCTTAGCACAGGTGGGTTTGTGCAATCAGCCCCAGCATTTT	CASSLAQVGLCNQPQHF
.	TRBV7-9	TRBJ1-4	.	TGTGCCAGCAGCGGGGGGGAGATTGAAAAACTGTTTTTT	CASSGGEIEKLFF
.	TRBV27	TRBJ2-7	TRBD1	TGTGCCAGCAGTTCTACAGGGGGATTAAACTACGAGCAGTACTTC	CASSSTGGLNYEQYF
.	TRBV5-1	TRBJ2-7	.	TGCGCCAGCAGCTCGCGTTTCTCTGGGGAGATCGAGCAGTACTTC	CASSSRFSGEIEQYF
.	TRBV5-4	TRBJ1-1	TRBD1	TGTGCCAGCAGCTCAATCGACAGGGGGTCTGAAGCTTTCTTT	CASSSIDRGSEAFF
.	TRBV11-2	TRBJ2-7	.	TGTGCCAGCAGCTTAGAAATGGGGGGTGGGGACTACGAGCAGTACTTC	CASSLEMGGGDYEQYF
.	TRBV28	TRBJ2-3	.	TGTGCCAGCAGTTTAGCTTCCCGCACAGATACGCAGTATTTT	CASSLASRTDTQYF
.	TRBV14	TRBJ2-3	TRBD2	TGTGCCAGCAGCCACCTAGCGGCGAACACAGATACGCAGTATTTT	CASSHLAANTDTQYF
.	TRBV9	TRBJ2-3	TRBD2	TGTGCCAGCAGCCAGCGGGAGGCCCGCCCCGGTACGCAGTATTTT	CASSQREARPGTQYF
once	TRBV27	TRBJ2-3	.	TGTGCCAGCAGCAACTTCGGTGCTACGGATACGCAGTATTTT	CASSNFGATDTQYF
.	TRBV2	TRBJ2-3	TRBD2	TGTGCCAGCAGACACAGGACTAGCAGCACAGATACGCAGTATTTT	CASRHRTSSTDTQYF
.	TRBV27	TRBJ2-3	.	TGTGCCAGCAGTTTTCTAGCAGATACGCAGTATTTT	CASSFLADTQYF
.	TRBV27	TRBJ2-1	TRBD2	TGTGCCAGCAGTTTACTAGCGGGAGCCTACAATGAGCAGTTCTTC	CASSLLAGAYNEQFF
.	TRBV2	TRBJ2-5	.	TGTGCCAGCAGTCTACCTCCGACTAGGAGTGTGCGAGAGACCCAGTACTTC	CASSLPPTRSVRETQYF
.	TRBV7-9	TRBJ2-3	.	TGTGCCAGCAGCCCCGAGGGGCGGAGCACAGATACGCAGTATTTT	CASSPEGRSTDTQYF
few	TRBV28	TRBJ2-7	.	TGTGCCAGCAGTCCCCGGGCCTTCAGAGCCTACGAGCAGTACTTC	CASSPRAFRAYEQYF